This TCR beta chain was identified in a study of vaccination effects on CD4 cells after COVID-19. About the research overall: Every participant took two doses of the BNT162b2 or mRNA-1273 vaccine.

Findings and caveats of the study: Convalescent patients were few in the study, and early post-infection timepoints were absent. Marked clonal contraction of infection- and vaccine-induced clones was seen late after vaccination. The post-vaccine spike-reactive clones of convalescents showed a predominance of new vaccine-induced clones.

This CDR3 region has 13 residues. Per germline, CDR1 SGHNT and CDR2 YYREEE (reference sequence). V lost 5 bases and J lost 6; bases outside the gene matches: 7. Clones were sequenced by immunoSEQ multiplex PCR, and TCRdb holds only the in-frame ones, with some missing. The table shows about 27,000 clones, with around 79% occurring only once. Within the ViraFEST assay, antigen-specific CD4+ T cells underwent expansion with viral peptide pools prior to sequencing. CD4+ T cells were isolated after nine to ten days of culture. This individual contracted SARS-CoV-2 between March and December 2020, as verified by PCR. In regard to this clone: Its target is not known.

This chain joins TRBV5-4 and TRBJ1-2; 7 bases fit TRBD1. The sequencing used CD4+ T cells from PBMCs cultured with HCoV-NL63 spike peptides, collected before COVID-19 vaccination. This clonotype was obtained from a human donor who had a prior SARS-CoV-2 infection. CDR3: CASREQGLDGYTF. CDR3 in DNA: TGTGCCAGCAGGGAACAGGGGTTAGATGGCTACACCTTC.